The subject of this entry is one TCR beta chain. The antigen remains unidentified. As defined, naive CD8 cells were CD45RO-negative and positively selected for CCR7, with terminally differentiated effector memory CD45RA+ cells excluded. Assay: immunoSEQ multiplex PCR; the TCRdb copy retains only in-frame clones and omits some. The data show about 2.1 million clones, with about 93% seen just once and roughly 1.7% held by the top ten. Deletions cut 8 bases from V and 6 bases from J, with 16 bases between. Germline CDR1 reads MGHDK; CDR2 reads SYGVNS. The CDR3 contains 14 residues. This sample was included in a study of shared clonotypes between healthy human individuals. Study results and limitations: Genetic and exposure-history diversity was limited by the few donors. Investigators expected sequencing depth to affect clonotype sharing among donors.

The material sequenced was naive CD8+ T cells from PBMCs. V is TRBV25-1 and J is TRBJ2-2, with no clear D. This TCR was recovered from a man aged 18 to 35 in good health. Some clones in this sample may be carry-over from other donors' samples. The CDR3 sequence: CASGPPDSPGELFF. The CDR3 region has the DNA TGTGCCAGCGGCCCCCCCGACTCGCCCGGGGAGCTGTTTTTT.